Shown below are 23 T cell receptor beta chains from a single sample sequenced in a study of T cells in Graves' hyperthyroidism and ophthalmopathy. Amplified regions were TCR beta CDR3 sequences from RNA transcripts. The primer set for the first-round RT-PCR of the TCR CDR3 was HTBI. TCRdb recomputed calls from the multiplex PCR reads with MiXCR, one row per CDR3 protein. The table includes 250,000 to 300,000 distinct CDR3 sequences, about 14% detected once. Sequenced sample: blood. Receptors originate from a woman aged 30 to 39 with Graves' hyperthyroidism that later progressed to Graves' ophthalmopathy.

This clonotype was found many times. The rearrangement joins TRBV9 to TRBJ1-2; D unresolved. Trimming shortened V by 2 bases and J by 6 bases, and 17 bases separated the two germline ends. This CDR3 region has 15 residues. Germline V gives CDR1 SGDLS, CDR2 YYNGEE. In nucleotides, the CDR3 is TGTGCCAGCAGCGTTGGGCAGGAGTGGGGTGATGGCTACACCTTC. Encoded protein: CASSVGQEWGDGYTF. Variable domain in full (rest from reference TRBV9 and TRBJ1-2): DSGVTQTPKHLITATGQRVTLRCSPRSGDLSVYWYQQSLDQGLQFLIQYYNGEERAKGNILERFSAQQFPDLHSELNLSSLELGDSALYFCASSVGQEWGDGYTFGSGTRLTVV.

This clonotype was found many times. The CDR3 DNA reads TGTGCCAGCAGCTTCGAGGCGGCTGAGCAGTTCTTC. Its translation: CASSFEAAEQFF. This chain joins TRBV7-9 and TRBJ2-1; D is undetermined. The CDR3 has 12 residues. Trimming took 3 bases from V and 9 from J, leaving 9 bases between them. The germline CDR1 and CDR2 sequences are SEHNR and FQNEAQ (reference sequence).

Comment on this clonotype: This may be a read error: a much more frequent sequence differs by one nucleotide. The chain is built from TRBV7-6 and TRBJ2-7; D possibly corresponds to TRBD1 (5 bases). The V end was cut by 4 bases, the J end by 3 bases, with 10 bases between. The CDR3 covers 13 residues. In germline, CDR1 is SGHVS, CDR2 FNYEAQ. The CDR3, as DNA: TGTGCCAGCAGCTCCCGACAGTACTACGAGCAGTACTTC. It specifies CASSSRQYYEQYF.

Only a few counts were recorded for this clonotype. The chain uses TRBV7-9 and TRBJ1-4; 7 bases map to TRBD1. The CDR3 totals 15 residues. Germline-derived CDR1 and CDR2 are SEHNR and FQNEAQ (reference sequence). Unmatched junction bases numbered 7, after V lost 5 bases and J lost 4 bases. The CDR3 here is CASSTPGGHNEKLFF. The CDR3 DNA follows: TGTGCCAGCAGCACTCCAGGGGGTCATAATGAAAAACTGTTTTTT.

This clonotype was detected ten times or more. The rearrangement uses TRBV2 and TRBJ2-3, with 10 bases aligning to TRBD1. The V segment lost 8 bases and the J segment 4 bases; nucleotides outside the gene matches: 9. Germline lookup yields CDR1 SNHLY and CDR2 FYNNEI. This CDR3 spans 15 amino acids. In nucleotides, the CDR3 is TGTGCCAGCGGGTTGACAGGGGGCTCGTCAGATACGCAGTATTTT. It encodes CASGLTGGSSDTQYF. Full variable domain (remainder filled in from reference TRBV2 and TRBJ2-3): EPEVTQTPSHQVTQMGQEVILRCVPISNHLYFYWYRQILGQKVEFLVSFYNNEISEKSEIFDDQFSVERPDGSNFTLKIRSTKLEDSAMYFCASGLTGGSSDTQYFGPGTRLTVL.

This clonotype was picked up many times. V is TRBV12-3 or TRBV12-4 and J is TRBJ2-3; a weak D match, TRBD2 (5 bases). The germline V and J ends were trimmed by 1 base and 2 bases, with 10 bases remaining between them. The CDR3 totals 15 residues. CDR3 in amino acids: CASSLGEIDTDTQYF. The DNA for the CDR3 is TGTGCCAGCAGTTTAGGGGAGATTGACACAGATACGCAGTATTTT.

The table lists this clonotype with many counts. In DNA form, the CDR3 reads TGTGCCAGCAGACGACCGGGACAGGGGAGAGGGACTGAAGCTTTCTTT. Residues: CASRRPGQGRGTEAFF. V usage is TRBV7-4 and J usage is TRBJ1-1, with 10 nucleotides matching TRBD1. The CDR3 sequence is 16 residues long. CDR1 is SGHVT, CDR2 SQSDAQ, per germline. With 6 bases clipped from V and 5 bases from J, the junction kept 12 bases outside the gene matches.

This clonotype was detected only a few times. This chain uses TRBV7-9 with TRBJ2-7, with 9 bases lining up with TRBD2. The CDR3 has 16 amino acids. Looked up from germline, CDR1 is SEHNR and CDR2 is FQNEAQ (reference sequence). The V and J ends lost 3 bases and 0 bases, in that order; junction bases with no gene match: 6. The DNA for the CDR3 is TGTGCCAGCAGCTTGGGACTAGCCCTAAGCTCCTACGAGCAGTACTTC. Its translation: CASSLGLALSSYEQYF.

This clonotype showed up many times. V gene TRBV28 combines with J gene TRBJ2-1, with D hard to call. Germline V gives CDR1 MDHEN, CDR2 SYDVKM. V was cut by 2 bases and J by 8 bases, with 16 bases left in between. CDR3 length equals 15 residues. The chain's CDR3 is CASSLGVKDFDEQFF. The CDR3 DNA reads TGTGCCAGCAGTTTAGGTGTCAAGGATTTTGATGAGCAGTTCTTC.

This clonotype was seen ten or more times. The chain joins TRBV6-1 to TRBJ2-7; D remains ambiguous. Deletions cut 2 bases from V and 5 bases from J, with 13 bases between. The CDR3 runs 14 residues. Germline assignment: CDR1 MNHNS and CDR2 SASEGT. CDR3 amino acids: CASSETLARNEQYF. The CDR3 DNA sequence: TGTGCCAGCAGTGAAACTCTTGCCCGAAACGAGCAGTACTTC.

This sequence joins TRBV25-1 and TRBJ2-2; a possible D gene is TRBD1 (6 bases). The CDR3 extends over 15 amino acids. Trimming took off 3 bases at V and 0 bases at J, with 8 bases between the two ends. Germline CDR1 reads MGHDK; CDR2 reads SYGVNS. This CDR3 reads CASSDHRANTGELFF. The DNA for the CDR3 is TGTGCCAGCAGTGATCACAGGGCGAACACCGGGGAGCTGTTTTTT.

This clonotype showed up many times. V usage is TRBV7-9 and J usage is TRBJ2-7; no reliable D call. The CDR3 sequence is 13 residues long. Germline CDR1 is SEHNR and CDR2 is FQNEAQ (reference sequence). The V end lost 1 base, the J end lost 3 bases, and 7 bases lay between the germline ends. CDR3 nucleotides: TGTGCCAGCAGCTTAGGCAGGAGCTACGAGCAGTACTTC. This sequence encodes CASSLGRSYEQYF.

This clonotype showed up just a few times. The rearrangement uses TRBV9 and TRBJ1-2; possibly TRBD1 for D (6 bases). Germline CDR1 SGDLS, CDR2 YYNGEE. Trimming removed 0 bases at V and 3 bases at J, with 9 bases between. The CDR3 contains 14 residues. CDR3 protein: CASSVGTEYYGYTF. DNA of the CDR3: TGTGCCAGCAGCGTAGGGACAGAGTACTATGGCTACACCTTC. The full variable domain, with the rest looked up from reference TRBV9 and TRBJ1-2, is DSGVTQTPKHLITATGQRVTLRCSPRSGDLSVYWYQQSLDQGLQFLIQYYNGEERAKGNILERFSAQQFPDLHSELNLSSLELGDSALYFCASSVGTEYYGYTFGSGTRLTVV.

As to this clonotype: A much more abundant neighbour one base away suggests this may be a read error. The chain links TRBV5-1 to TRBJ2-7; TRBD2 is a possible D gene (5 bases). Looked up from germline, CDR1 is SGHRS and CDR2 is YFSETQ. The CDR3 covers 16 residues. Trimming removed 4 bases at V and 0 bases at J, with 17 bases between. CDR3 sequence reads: CASSPGMVSASYEQYF. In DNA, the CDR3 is TGCGCCAGCAGCCCAGGTATGGTTAGCGCCTCCTACGAGCAGTACTTC.

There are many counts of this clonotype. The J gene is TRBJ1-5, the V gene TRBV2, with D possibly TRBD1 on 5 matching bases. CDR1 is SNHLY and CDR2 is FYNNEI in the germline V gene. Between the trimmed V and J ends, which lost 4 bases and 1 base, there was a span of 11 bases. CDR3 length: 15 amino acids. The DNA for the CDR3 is TGTGCCAGCAGTGGGGGGGAGATGAGCAATCAGCCCCAGCATTTT. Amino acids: CASSGGEMSNQPQHF. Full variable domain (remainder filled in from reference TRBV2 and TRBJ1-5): EPEVTQTPSHQVTQMGQEVILRCVPISNHLYFYWYRQILGQKVEFLVSFYNNEISEKSEIFDDQFSVERPDGSNFTLKIRSTKLEDSAMYFCASSGGEMSNQPQHFGDGTRLSIL.

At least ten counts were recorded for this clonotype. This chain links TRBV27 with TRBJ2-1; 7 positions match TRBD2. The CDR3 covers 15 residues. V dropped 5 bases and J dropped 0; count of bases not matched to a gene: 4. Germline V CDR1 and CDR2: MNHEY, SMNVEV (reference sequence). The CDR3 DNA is TGTGCCAGCAGTAGCGGGACCTTCTCCTACAATGAGCAGTTCTTC. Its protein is CASSSGTFSYNEQFF.

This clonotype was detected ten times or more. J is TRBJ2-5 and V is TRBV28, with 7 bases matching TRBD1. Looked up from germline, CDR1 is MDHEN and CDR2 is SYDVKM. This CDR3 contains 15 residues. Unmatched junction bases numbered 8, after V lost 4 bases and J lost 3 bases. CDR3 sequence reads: CASSSYATGEETQYF. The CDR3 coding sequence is TGTGCCAGCAGTTCATACGCTACAGGGGAAGAGACCCAGTACTTC.

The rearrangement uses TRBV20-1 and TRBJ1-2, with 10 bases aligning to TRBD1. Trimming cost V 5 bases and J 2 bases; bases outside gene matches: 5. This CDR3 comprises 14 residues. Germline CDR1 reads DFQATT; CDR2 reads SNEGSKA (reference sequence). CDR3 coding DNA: TGCAGTGCTTGGGACAGGGGCATAAACTATGGCTACACCTTC. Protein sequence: CSAWDRGINYGYTF.

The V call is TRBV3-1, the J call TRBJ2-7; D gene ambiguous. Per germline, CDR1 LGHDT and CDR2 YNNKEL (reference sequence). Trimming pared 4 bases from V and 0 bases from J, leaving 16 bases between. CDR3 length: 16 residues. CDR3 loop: CASSLSKDFYSYEQYF. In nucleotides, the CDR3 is TGTGCCAGCAGCCTCTCCAAAGACTTCTACTCCTACGAGCAGTACTTC.

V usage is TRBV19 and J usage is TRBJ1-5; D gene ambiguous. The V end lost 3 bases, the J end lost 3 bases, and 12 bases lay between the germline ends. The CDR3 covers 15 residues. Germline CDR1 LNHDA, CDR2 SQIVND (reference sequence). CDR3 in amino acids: CASSMAFGNNQPQHF. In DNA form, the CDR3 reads TGTGCCAGTAGTATGGCTTTTGGGAACAATCAGCCCCAGCATTTT.

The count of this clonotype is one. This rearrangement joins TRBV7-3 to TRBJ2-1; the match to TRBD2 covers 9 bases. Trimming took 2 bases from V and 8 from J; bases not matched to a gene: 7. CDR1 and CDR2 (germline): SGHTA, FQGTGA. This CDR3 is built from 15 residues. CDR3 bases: TGTGCCAGCAGCTTAGTAGCGGGGGAGTGGGATGAGCAGTTCTTC. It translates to CASSLVAGEWDEQFF.

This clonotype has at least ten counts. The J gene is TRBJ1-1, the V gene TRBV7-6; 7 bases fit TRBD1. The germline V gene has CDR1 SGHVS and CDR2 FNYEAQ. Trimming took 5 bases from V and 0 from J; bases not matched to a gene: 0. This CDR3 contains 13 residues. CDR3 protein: CASSDRVNTEAFF. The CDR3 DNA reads TGTGCCAGCAGCGACAGGGTGAACACTGAAGCTTTCTTT.

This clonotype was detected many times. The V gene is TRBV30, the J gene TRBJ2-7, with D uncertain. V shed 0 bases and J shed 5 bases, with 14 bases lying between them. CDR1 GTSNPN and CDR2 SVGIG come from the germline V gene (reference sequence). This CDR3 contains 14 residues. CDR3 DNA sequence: TGTGCCTGGAGTGTACGGACCCTTGTCCACGAGCAGTACTTC. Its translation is CAWSVRTLVHEQYF.